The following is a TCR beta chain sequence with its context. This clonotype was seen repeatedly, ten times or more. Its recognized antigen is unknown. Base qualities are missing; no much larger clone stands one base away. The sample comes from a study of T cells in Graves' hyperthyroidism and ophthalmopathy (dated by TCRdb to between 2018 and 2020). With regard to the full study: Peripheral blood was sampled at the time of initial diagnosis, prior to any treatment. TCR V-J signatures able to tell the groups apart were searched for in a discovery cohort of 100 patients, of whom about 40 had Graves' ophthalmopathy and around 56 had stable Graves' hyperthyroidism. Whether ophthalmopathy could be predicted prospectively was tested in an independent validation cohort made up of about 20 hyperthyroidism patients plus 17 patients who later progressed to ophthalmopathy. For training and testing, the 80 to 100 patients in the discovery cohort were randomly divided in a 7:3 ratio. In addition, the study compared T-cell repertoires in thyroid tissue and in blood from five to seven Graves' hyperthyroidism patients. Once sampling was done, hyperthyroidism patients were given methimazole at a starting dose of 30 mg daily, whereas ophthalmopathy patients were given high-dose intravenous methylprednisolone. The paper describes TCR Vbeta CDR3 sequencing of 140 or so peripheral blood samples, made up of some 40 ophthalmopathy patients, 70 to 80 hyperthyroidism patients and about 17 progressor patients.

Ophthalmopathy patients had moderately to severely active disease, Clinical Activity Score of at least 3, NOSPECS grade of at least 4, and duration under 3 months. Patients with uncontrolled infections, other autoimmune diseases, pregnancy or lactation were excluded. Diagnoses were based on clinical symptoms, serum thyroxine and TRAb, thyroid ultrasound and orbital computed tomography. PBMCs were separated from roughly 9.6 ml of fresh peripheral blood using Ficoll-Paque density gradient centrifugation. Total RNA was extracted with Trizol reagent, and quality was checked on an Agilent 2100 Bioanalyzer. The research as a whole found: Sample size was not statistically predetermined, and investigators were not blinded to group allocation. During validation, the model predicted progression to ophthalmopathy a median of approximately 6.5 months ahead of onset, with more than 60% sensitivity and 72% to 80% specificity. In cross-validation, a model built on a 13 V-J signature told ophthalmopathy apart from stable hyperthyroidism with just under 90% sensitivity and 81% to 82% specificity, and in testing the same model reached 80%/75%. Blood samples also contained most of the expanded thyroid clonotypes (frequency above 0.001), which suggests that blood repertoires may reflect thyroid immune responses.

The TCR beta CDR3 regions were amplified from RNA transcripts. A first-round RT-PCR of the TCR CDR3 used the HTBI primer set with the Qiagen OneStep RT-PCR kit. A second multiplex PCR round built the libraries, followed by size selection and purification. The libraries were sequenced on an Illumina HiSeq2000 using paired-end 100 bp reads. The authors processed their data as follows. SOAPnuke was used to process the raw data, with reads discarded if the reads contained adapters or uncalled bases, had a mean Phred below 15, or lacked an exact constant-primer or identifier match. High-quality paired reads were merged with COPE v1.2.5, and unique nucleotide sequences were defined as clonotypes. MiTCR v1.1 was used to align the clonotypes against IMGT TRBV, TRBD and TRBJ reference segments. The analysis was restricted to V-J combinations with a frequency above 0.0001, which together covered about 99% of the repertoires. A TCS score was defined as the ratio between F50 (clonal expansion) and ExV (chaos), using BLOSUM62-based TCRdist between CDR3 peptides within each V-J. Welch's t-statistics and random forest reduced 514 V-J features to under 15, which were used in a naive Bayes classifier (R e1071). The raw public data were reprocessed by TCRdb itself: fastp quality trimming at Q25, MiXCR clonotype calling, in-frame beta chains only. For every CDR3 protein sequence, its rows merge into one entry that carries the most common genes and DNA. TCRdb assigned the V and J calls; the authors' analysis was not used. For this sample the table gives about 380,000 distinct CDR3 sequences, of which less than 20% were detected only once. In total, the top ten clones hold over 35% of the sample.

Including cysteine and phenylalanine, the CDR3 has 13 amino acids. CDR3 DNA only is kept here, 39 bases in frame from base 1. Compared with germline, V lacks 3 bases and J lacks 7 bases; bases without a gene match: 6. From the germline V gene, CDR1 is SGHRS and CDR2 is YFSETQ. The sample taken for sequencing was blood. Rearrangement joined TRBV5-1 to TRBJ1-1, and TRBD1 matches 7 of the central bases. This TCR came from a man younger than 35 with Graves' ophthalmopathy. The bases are TGCGCCAGCAGCTGGACAGGTCGTCTTGAAGCTTTCTTT. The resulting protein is CASSWTGRLEAFF.